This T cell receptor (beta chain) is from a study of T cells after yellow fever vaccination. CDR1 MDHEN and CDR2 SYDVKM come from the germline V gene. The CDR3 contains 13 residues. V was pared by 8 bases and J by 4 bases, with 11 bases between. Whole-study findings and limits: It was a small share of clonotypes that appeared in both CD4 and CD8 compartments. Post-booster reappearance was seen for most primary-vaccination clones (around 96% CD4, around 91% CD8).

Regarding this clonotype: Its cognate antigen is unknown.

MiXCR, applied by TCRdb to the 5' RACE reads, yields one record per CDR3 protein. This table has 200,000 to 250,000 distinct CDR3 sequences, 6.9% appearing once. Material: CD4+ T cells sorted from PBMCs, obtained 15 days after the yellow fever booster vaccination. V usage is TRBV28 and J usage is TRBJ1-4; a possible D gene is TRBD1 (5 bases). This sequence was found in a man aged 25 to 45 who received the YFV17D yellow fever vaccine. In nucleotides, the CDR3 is TGTGCCAGCCTGGACACTGATAATGAAAAACTGTTTTTT. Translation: CASLDTDNEKLFF.